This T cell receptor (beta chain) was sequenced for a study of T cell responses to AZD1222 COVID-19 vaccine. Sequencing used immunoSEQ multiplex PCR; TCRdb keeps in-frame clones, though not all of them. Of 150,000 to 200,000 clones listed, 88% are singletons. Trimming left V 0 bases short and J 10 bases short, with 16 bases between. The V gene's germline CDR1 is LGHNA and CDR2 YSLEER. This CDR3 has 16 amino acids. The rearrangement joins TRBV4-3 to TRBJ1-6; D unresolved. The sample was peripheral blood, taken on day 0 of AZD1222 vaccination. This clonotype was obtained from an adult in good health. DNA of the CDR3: TGCGCCAGCAGCCAAGAGACCGGGCTTAGGGAATCACCCCTCCACTTT. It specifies CASSQETGLRESPLHF.